This T cell receptor (beta chain) was obtained from a study of cytomegalovirus exposure and HLA in healthy donors. 13 Jbeta primers and 60 Vbeta primers were used for the PCR. Sequenced by immunoSEQ multiplex PCR; TCRdb stores in-frame clones only, minus some. In the table there are 150,000 or so clones, about 80% of which are singletons. CDR3 length: 16 amino acids. CDR1 is PRHDT and CDR2 is FYEKMQ in the germline V gene (reference sequence). The J segment lost 2 bases and the V segment lost 2 bases, leaving 4 bases of the junction unmatched. Sequenced sample: PBMCs. The chain links TRBV13 to TRBJ2-3, with 10 bases identical to TRBD2. The origin of this receptor is a man aged 40-50 years in good health and CMV-seropositive. The CDR3 DNA reads TGTGCCAGCAGCTTAAGAACTAGCGGGATCACAGATACGCAGTATTTT. Translating it yields CASSLRTSGITDTQYF.